This TCR beta chain was captured in a study of regulatory T cells in long-lasting Graves disease. Turning to the study itself: Newly diagnosed Graves' patients had under 3 months of antithyroid drugs.

Combining iRepertoire HTBI primers with Arm-PCR of CDR3 regions, the authors built TCR beta libraries. TCRdb re-called the multiplex PCR reads with MiXCR, one entry per CDR3 protein. The table lists 520,000 or so distinct CDR3 sequences, around 13% of them singletons, with 8.9% in the top ten. Time point denoted: newly diagnosed GD, antithyroid drugs for less than 3 months. After RNA was extracted from PBMCs, the TCR library was made from it. The CDR3 has 13 residues. Per the germline V gene, CDR1 is GTSNPN and CDR2 is SVGIG (reference sequence). Trimming took 2 bases from V and 4 from J, leaving 11 bases between them. This clonotype was recorded many times. These data are also associated with another study on T cells in Graves' hyperthyroidism and ophthalmopathy. Per that study: Graves' hyperthyroidism is called stable when ophthalmopathy does not progress within 18 months. With the HTBI primer set, the TCR CDR3 went through a first round of RT-PCR.

The chain combines TRBV30 with TRBJ1-2; D is ambiguous. The sequenced sample was peripheral blood mononuclear cells (PBMCs), obtained at new diagnosis, from a patient treated with antithyroid drugs. The receptor comes from a woman in her 30s with Graves disease. The CDR3 DNA reads as TGTGCCTGGAGTCCTTCGGTACGCTATGGCTACACCTTC. Protein sequence: CAWSPSVRYGYTF.